Ten or more counts support the clone carrying this TCR beta chain. This entry belongs to a study of breast tumors, draining lymph nodes, adjacent tissues. The CDR3 sequence is 16 residues long. V lost 5 bases, J lost 4 bases, and 6 bases stayed unmatched. Looked up from germline, CDR1 is SGHTA and CDR2 is FQGTGA. One entry per CDR3 protein results from TCRdb running MiXCR on the multiplex PCR reads. The table has around 230,000 distinct CDR3 sequences, about 30% seen once. Samples came from axillary lymph nodes draining the breast cancer. Sequencing used axillary lymph node tissue. The sequence derives from a female donor with breast cancer. Some clones in this sample may be carry-over from other donors' samples. This chain connects TRBV7-3 to TRBJ2-1; TRBD2 matches at 12 bases. CDR3 coding DNA: TGTGCCAGCAGCCTAGGACTAGCGGGGCGTTACAATGAGCAGTTCTTC. Its translation is CASSLGLAGRYNEQFF.